A few counts support the clone carrying this T cell receptor beta chain. What it binds is not known. These data are taken from a study of cytomegalovirus exposure and HLA in healthy donors. Whole-study findings and limits: For most subjects, TCR beta sequences were reported to predict HLA-A and HLA-B alleles with accuracy. Rates of TCR association differed by HLA locus in a later analysis, with DRB1 highest and HLA-C lowest.

The trim removed 6 bases at V and 9 bases at J, leaving 15 bases unmatched. The CDR3 is 16 amino acids. Germline V gene sequence: CDR1 LNHDA, CDR2 SQIVND (reference sequence). The PCR contained 60 Vbeta and 13 Jbeta primers. Assay: immunoSEQ multiplex PCR; the TCRdb copy retains only in-frame clones and omits some. The sample includes around 150,000 clones, roughly four fifths seen only once; the top ten take roughly 0.99%. Material: PBMCs. This TCR was sampled from a woman between 40 and 55 years old in good health and CMV-seronegative. This chain uses TRBV19 with TRBJ2-1, with 9 nucleotides matching TRBD2. The CDR3 sequence is CASSPAIAGEVGEQFF. Here the CDR3 DNA reads TGTGCCAGTAGCCCCGCGATAGCGGGAGAGGTGGGTGAGCAGTTCTTC.